This TCR beta chain was captured by sequencing in a study of T-cell reconstitution after alpha-beta-depleted transplantation in children. Findings and caveats of the study: Hyperexpanded clones declined; after one year, newly produced T cells mostly supplied diversity.

V lost 3 bases to trimming and J lost 4 bases; unmatched junction nucleotides: 8. Per the germline V gene, CDR1 is SGHRS and CDR2 is YFSETQ. This CDR3 spans 18 amino acids. In regard to this clonotype: The antigen remains unidentified.

A library of TCRbeta sequences, prepared with unique molecular identifiers, was generated. TCRdb ran MiXCR on the PCR reads and lists one entry per CDR3 protein. Among over 100,000 distinct CDR3 sequences listed, around 10% were seen once. V usage is TRBV5-1 and J usage is TRBJ2-6, with TRBD1 matching 12 bases. The sample in question was PBMCs, obtained before TCRalphabeta/CD19-depleted stem cell transplant. This receptor was obtained from a boy between 2 and 10 years old with acute lymphoblastic leukemia, due to receive a stem cell transplant. CDR3 in DNA: TGCGCCAGCAGCTGGAGCGGGACAGGGGGCTCGGGGGCCAACGTCCTGACTTTC. Encoded protein: CASSWSGTGGSGANVLTF.